The 30 T cell receptor beta chains in this list originate from one sample, sequenced in a study of blood T cells in healthy people across ages. A sample-barcoded 5' primer and a J-beta primer mix were used in a second PCR of roughly 7 to 12 cycles. MiXCR, run by TCRdb on the 5' RACE reads, gives a single entry per CDR3 protein. The data hold over 500,000 distinct CDR3 sequences, with around 52% observed a single time. Material for sequencing was blood. The receptors come from a woman at least 80 years old in good health.

The chain has TRBV20-1 and TRBJ2-1; 15 nucleotides match TRBD2. With V trimmed by 5 bases and J by 1 base, 6 bases remained unmatched. The CDR3 covers 17 residues. CDR1 and CDR2 (germline): DFQATT, SNEGSKA (reference sequence). Here the CDR3 DNA reads TGCAGTGCTCGCGGACTAGCGGGGGGGGTTTCCTACAATGAGCAGTTCTTC. Translated, it gives CSARGLAGGVSYNEQFF.

There are a few counts of this clonotype. With a much larger clone just one base away, this may be a read error. The chain couples TRBV5-1 to TRBJ2-5; D remains ambiguous. The CDR3 runs to 13 residues. From germline, CDR1 is SGHRS and CDR2 YFSETQ. This CDR3 reads CASSLNHQGTQYF. In DNA form, the CDR3 reads TGCGCCAGCAGCTTAAACCACCAAGGGACCCAGTACTTC.

The chain employs TRBV4-1 and TRBJ2-4; the D gene could be TRBD1 or TRBD2 (5 bases each). The V and J ends lost 5 bases and 0 bases respectively, with 11 bases between them. In germline, CDR1 is MGHRA, CDR2 YSYEKL. CDR3 size: 15 residues. The CDR3 DNA reads TGCGCCAGCAGCGCAGCCGGGACAGCCAAAAACATTCAGTACTTC. Translation gives CASSAAGTAKNIQYF.

The chain recombines TRBV12-3 or TRBV12-4 with TRBJ1-2, with TRBD1 as a possible D gene (5 bases). The CDR3 runs to 14 residues. Trimming shortened V by 6 bases and J by 4 bases, and 15 bases separated the two germline ends. The CDR3 here is CASSPRDQFYGYTF. CDR3 DNA: TGTGCCAGCAGCCCCCGGGACCAGTTCTATGGCTACACCTTC.

The chain joins TRBV6-2 or TRBV6-3 to TRBJ2-2; 7 bases fit TRBD2. Germline CDR1 is MNHEY and CDR2 is SVGEGT. V lost 7 bases, J lost 3 bases, and 5 bases stayed unmatched. The CDR3 is made up of 14 amino acids. CDR3 residues: CASTPGLHTGELFF. CDR3 DNA: TGTGCCAGCACCCCGGGACTACACACCGGGGAGCTGTTTTTT.

This clonotype was found a few times. The J gene is TRBJ1-1, the V gene TRBV12-3 or TRBV12-4, with a tentative D call TRBD1 (5 bases). Trimming removed 5 bases from V and 6 bases from J, with 13 bases in between. The CDR3 spans 13 residues. The CDR3 reads CASSAPPGAEAFF. For the CDR3, the DNA is TGTGCCAGCAGTGCCCCTCCGGGGGCTGAAGCTTTCTTT.

This clonotype has at least ten counts. The V and J genes are TRBV7-2 and TRBJ2-2; D uncertain. The CDR3 length is 12 residues. The V end lost 1 base, the J end lost 9 bases, and 6 bases lay between the germline ends. CDR1 is SGHTA and CDR2 is FQGNSA in the germline V gene. The CDR3 bases are TGTGCCAGCAGCTTAGTTCAGAGGGAGCTGTTTTTT. Amino acid sequence: CASSLVQRELFF.

Regarding this clonotype: A read error may explain this, as a much larger clone is one base away. The genes are TRBV12-3 or TRBV12-4 and TRBJ1-2; TRBD1 is a possible D gene (6 bases). Trimming took 3 bases from V and 4 from J, leaving 18 bases between them. The CDR3 length is 16 residues. This CDR3 reads CASSFGRGQSSYGYTF. DNA of the CDR3: TGTGCCAGCAGTTTCGGCAGGGGACAATCGAGCTATGGCTACACCTTC.

This clonotype was found many times. This chain links TRBV5-1 with TRBJ2-3; no clear D. CDR1 SGHRS and CDR2 YFSETQ come from the germline V gene. With 0 bases removed from V and 3 bases from J, the gap between germline ends came to 8 bases. This CDR3 is 14 amino acids long. For the CDR3, the DNA is TGCGCCAGCAGCTTGGCCCCGGCTACAGATACGCAGTATTTT. It codes for CASSLAPATDTQYF.

This chain joins TRBV2 and TRBJ1-1, with a tentative D call TRBD1 (6 bases). CDR3 length equals 14 residues. V lost 6 bases and J 5 bases, leaving 16 bases between the germline ends. Per the germline V gene, CDR1 is SNHLY and CDR2 is FYNNEI. CDR3 bases: TGTGCCAGCAGGGTCGTAGGGCAGGGGACTGAAGCTTTCTTT. Its translation: CASRVVGQGTEAFF.

The chain joins TRBV6-1 to TRBJ2-7; no clear D. Per the germline V gene, CDR1 is MNHNS and CDR2 is SASEGT. CDR3 size: 14 residues. Trimming cost V 5 bases and J 2 bases, with 13 bases left between them. The CDR3 coding sequence is TGTGCCAGCAGTCTCCGGGCCTCCGCCTACGAGCAGTACTTC. It specifies CASSLRASAYEQYF.

V and J are TRBV15 and TRBJ2-7, with a tentative D call TRBD2 (5 bases). CDR1 and CDR2 from the germline V gene are LNHNV and YYDKDF (reference sequence). This CDR3 region has 17 residues. Deletions cut 0 bases from V and 1 base from J, with 16 bases between. The CDR3 DNA follows: TGTGCCACCAGCAGAGAGGCGTCGAACTCGGGGTCCTACGAGCAGTACTTC. This sequence encodes CATSREASNSGSYEQYF.

This clonotype showed up many times. J is TRBJ2-5 and V is TRBV2; 10 bases line up with TRBD1. From germline, CDR1 is SNHLY and CDR2 FYNNEI. V lost 6 bases and J lost 0; bases outside the gene matches: 7. The CDR3 spans 16 residues. CDR3 protein: CASSSDRGRYQETQYF. CDR3 nucleotide sequence: TGTGCCAGCAGCTCCGACAGGGGGCGCTACCAAGAGACCCAGTACTTC. Full variable domain (rest looked up from reference TRBV2 and TRBJ2-5): EPEVTQTPSHQVTQMGQEVILRCVPISNHLYFYWYRQILGQKVEFLVSFYNNEISEKSEIFDDQFSVERPDGSNFTLKIRSTKLEDSAMYFCASSSDRGRYQETQYFGPGTRLLVL.

The V gene is TRBV11-3, the J gene TRBJ2-6; 7 bases match TRBD2. This CDR3 contains 19 residues. Germline-derived CDR1 and CDR2 are SGHNT and YENEEA. With 2 bases clipped from V and 1 base from J, the junction kept 11 bases outside the gene matches. CDR3 in amino acids: CASSLTGGPDESGANVLTF. CDR3 DNA: TGTGCCAGCAGCTTAACGGGGGGTCCAGACGAATCTGGGGCCAACGTCCTGACTTTC. Drawing the rest from reference TRBV11-3 and TRBJ2-6, the complete variable domain is EAGVVQSPRYKIIEKKQPVAFWCNPISGHNTLYWYLQNLGQGPELLIRYENEEAVDDSQLPKDRFSAERLKGVDSTLKIQPAELGDSAVYLCASSLTGGPDESGANVLTFGAGSRLTVL.

The V gene is TRBV7-9, the J gene TRBJ1-1, with 10 bases that match TRBD1. This CDR3 spans 16 amino acids. CDR1 and CDR2 (germline): SEHNR, FQNEAQ (reference sequence). V gave up 6 bases and J gave up 2 bases; unmatched junction bases: 9. CDR3 protein: CASRKTGGVRNTEAFF. CDR3 nucleotide sequence: TGTGCCAGCAGGAAGACAGGGGGCGTGAGAAACACTGAAGCTTTCTTT.

V is TRBV4-2 and J is TRBJ2-3; 15 nucleotides align to TRBD2. Germline V gives CDR1 LGHNA, CDR2 YNFKEQ. V was clipped by 1 base and J by 6 bases; unmatched bases: 8. This CDR3 contains 18 residues. CDR3 in DNA: TGTGCCAGCAGCCAAGTGACCGGACTAGCGGGGGGGCCGGATACGCAGTATTTT. It codes for CASSQVTGLAGGPDTQYF.

The chain combines TRBV15 with TRBJ1-1, with D maybe TRBD1 (6 bases). The CDR3 runs to 14 residues. Germline CDR1 and CDR2: LNHNV and YYDKDF (reference sequence). V lost 5 bases and J lost 5, with 15 bases in between. The CDR3 DNA is TGTGCCACCAGCTTTTACAGGGAGGGGACTGAAGCTTTCTTT. The encoded protein is CATSFYREGTEAFF.

In this sample, this clonotype turned up many times. V gene TRBV6-6 combines with J gene TRBJ1-1, with a tentative D call TRBD1 (5 bases). This CDR3 is built from 13 residues. V was shortened by 11 bases and J by 1 base, with 14 bases between the two germline ends. Germline V gives CDR1 MNHNY, CDR2 SVGAGI (reference sequence). The CDR3 spells CAGTRETNTEAFF. The CDR3 bases are TGTGCCGGGACGAGAGAGACGAACACTGAAGCTTTCTTT.

This clonotype was detected many times. Here the CDR3 reads CASRTYQETQYF. The CDR3 coding sequence is TGTGCCAGCAGAACGTACCAAGAGACCCAGTACTTC. V is TRBV12-3 or TRBV12-4 and J is TRBJ2-5; no clear D gene. V gave up 6 bases and J gave up 0 bases, with 5 bases separating them. The CDR3 contains 12 residues.

The sample holds one count of this clonotype. The rearrangement uses TRBV27 and TRBJ1-5; maybe TRBD1 (5 bases). This CDR3 contains 17 residues. Trimming pared 3 bases from V and 2 bases from J, leaving 17 bases between. Germline CDR1 is MNHEY and CDR2 is SMNVEV (reference sequence). The CDR3 DNA sequence: TGTGCCAGCAGTTTGGTGGGTGGACAACGGGGCAATCAGCCCCAGCATTTT. It translates to CASSLVGGQRGNQPQHF.

This chain joins TRBV27 and TRBJ1-5; D is uncertain. The CDR3 contains 17 residues. Germline V CDR1 and CDR2: MNHEY, SMNVEV (reference sequence). V was shortened by 2 bases and J by 5 bases, with 19 bases between the two germline ends. CDR3 nucleotide sequence: TGTGCCAGCAGTTTAAAAGGCCCCGGGTTCTCCTATCAGCCCCAGCATTTT. It codes for CASSLKGPGFSYQPQHF.

This clonotype showed up many times. This sequence joins TRBV20-1 and TRBJ2-7; no reliable D call. The germline V gene encodes CDR1 DFQATT and CDR2 SNEGSKA (reference sequence). Trimming took off 0 bases at V and 5 bases at J, with 11 bases between the two ends. The CDR3 is made up of 13 amino acids. The CDR3 here is CSARDALFDEQYF. CDR3 DNA sequence: TGCAGTGCTAGAGATGCCCTTTTTGACGAGCAGTACTTC.

Remarks on this clonotype: A much larger clone lies a single base off, so this may be a read error. V and J are TRBV10-3 and TRBJ2-1, with D perhaps matching TRBD1 (6 bases). V lost 4 bases to trimming and J lost 5 bases, with 21 bases between them. Germline loops: CDR1 ENHRY, CDR2 SYGVKD. The CDR3 totals 17 residues. The CDR3 spells CAISGSDRWVRNNEQFF. The CDR3 DNA is TGTGCCATCAGTGGTTCCGACAGGTGGGTTCGGAACAATGAGCAGTTCTTC.

This clonotype showed up just once. The V gene is TRBV5-1, the J gene TRBJ2-1; unclear D gene. The germline V gene has CDR1 SGHRS and CDR2 YFSETQ. V was cut by 2 bases and J by 4 bases, with 10 bases left in between. The CDR3 spans 14 residues. CDR3 in amino acids: CASSFSTEYNEQFF. CDR3 in DNA: TGCGCCAGCAGCTTTAGTACCGAGTACAATGAGCAGTTCTTC.

This clonotype was seen only a few times. CDR3 loop: CAISEQVTATYEQYF. Here the CDR3 DNA reads TGTGCCATCAGTGAGCAAGTGACAGCGACCTACGAGCAGTACTTC. The V call is TRBV10-3, the J call TRBJ2-7; possible D gene TRBD1, 5 bases. Germline loops: CDR1 ENHRY, CDR2 SYGVKD. V lost 2 bases and J lost 2, with 13 bases in between. The CDR3 is 15 amino acids.

This clonotype was seen ten or more times. The J gene is TRBJ2-5, the V gene TRBV12-3 or TRBV12-4; tentatively, D is TRBD2 (5 bases). This CDR3 is built from 11 residues. Trimming took 6 bases from V and 7 from J, leaving 9 bases between them. CDR3 sequence (DNA): TGTGCCAGCAGATATGAGGGGACCCAGTACTTC. Its translation: CASRYEGTQYF.

The genes are TRBV4-3 and TRBJ1-1, with D hard to call. Germline V gene lookup returns CDR1 LGHNA and CDR2 YSLEER. CDR3 length: 13 amino acids. V gave up 0 bases and J gave up 7 bases, with 9 bases separating them. DNA of the CDR3: TGCGCCAGCAGCCAAGAACTCAGCAGTGAAGCTTTCTTT. Encoded protein: CASSQELSSEAFF.

There are many counts of this clonotype. The chain joins TRBV10-3 to TRBJ2-3, with 8 bases aligning to TRBD2. V gave up 6 bases and J gave up 6 bases; unmatched junction bases: 8. CDR1 and CDR2 from the germline V gene are ENHRY and SYGVKD. This CDR3 region has 14 residues. The CDR3 DNA reads as TGTGCCATCAGCCCTAGCGGGTCCCAGGATACGCAGTATTTT. Protein sequence: CAISPSGSQDTQYF.

This chain uses TRBV2 with TRBJ2-1; D not certain. Trimming removed 4 bases at V and 4 bases at J, with 8 bases between. CDR1 and CDR2 from the germline V gene are SNHLY and FYNNEI. The CDR3 consists of 13 residues. The CDR3 DNA is TGTGCCAGCAGTGCTGCACTATACAATGAGCAGTTCTTC. Its translation: CASSAALYNEQFF.

V gene TRBV12-3 or TRBV12-4 combines with J gene TRBJ2-5, with 16 bases matching TRBD2. This CDR3 contains 16 residues. V lost 5 bases, J lost 5 bases, and 5 bases stayed unmatched. CDR3 residues: CASSDTGLAGGETQYF. The CDR3 DNA reads TGTGCCAGCAGTGACACGGGACTAGCGGGGGGGGAGACCCAGTACTTC.